The 30 T cell receptor beta chains below come from one sample, sequenced in a study of response to subunit inactivated influenza vaccine. TCRdb analysed the RT-PCR reads with MiXCR anew, one entry per CDR3 protein. The sample carries approximately 730,000 distinct CDR3 sequences, approximately 15% recorded once. Sample: PBMCs from blood, taken 14 days before vaccination. Every receptor here comes from a man in his fifties or sixties who received an inactivated influenza vaccine.

This chain uses TRBV28 with TRBJ2-7; tentative D call: TRBD1 (5 bases). Trimming took off 7 bases at V and 2 bases at J, with 15 bases between the two ends. The CDR3 totals 14 residues. Germline V gives CDR1 MDHEN, CDR2 SYDVKM. The CDR3 reads CASTLSGAAYEQYF. The CDR3 DNA sequence: TGTGCCAGCACCCTTTCTGGGGCCGCCTACGAGCAGTACTTC.

This clonotype was seen only a few times. The V and J genes are TRBV7-2 and TRBJ1-6; no definite D call. From germline, CDR1 is SGHTA and CDR2 FQGNSA. Trimming took off 1 base at V and 8 bases at J, with 9 bases between the two ends. CDR3 length equals 14 residues. DNA for the CDR3: TGTGCCAGCAGCTTAGTGGGGAGCGATTCACCCCTCCACTTT. Translation: CASSLVGSDSPLHF.

V is TRBV27 and J is TRBJ2-6; D may be TRBD1 or TRBD2 (5 bases each). Germline V gene data show CDR1 as MNHEY and CDR2 as SMNVEV (reference sequence). CDR3 length: 15 amino acids. The V end lost 6 bases, the J end lost 4 bases, and 13 bases lay between the germline ends. The CDR3 DNA is TGTGCCAGCAGCCTGGGACCGGAAGGGGCCAACGTCCTGACTTTC. Its translation: CASSLGPEGANVLTF.

The CDR3 region has the DNA TGTGCCAGCAGTGGGAGGACAGACCAAGAGACCCAGTACTTC. This gives the protein CASSGRTDQETQYF. The chain uses TRBV2 and TRBJ2-5; possible D gene TRBD1, 6 bases. The CDR3 is 14 residues long. In germline, CDR1 is SNHLY, CDR2 FYNNEI. With 4 bases removed from V and 0 bases from J, the gap between germline ends came to 9 bases.

This clonotype showed up many times. The rearrangement links TRBV27 to TRBJ2-7, with 11 nucleotides matching TRBD2. Trimming removed 6 bases from V and 5 bases from J; junction bases left unmatched: 6. Looked up from germline, CDR1 is MNHEY and CDR2 is SMNVEV (reference sequence). CDR3 length: 14 residues. This CDR3 is CASSRLAGTNEQYF. The CDR3 bases are TGTGCCAGCAGCCGACTAGCGGGAACCAACGAGCAGTACTTC.

The V and J genes are TRBV6-5 and TRBJ2-7; possible D gene TRBD1, 6 bases. Germline V gene lookup returns CDR1 MNHEY and CDR2 SVGAGI. The CDR3 consists of 12 residues. Trimming left V 8 bases short and J 2 bases short, with 10 bases between. In nucleotides, the CDR3 is TGTGCCAGCGGCAGGGGCCCCTACGAGCAGTACTTC. It encodes CASGRGPYEQYF.

This clonotype was counted at least ten times. The chain links TRBV7-2 to TRBJ2-7, with TRBD1 matching 7 bases. The J segment lost 0 bases and the V segment lost 7 bases, leaving 9 bases of the junction unmatched. In germline, CDR1 is SGHTA, CDR2 FQGNSA. There are 15 residues in the CDR3. The CDR3 DNA sequence: TGTGCCAGCACCCGATCGACAGGGAACTCCTACGAGCAGTACTTC. As protein: CASTRSTGNSYEQYF.

In this sample, this clonotype turned up a few times. This chain links TRBV27 with TRBJ1-2, with D maybe TRBD1 (5 bases). The CDR3 runs 12 residues. The germline CDR1 and CDR2 sequences are MNHEY and SMNVEV (reference sequence). Trimming pared 5 bases from V and 8 bases from J, leaving 12 bases between. CDR3 protein: CASSQGPGGYTF. The CDR3 bases are TGTGCCAGCAGTCAGGGACCGGGGGGCTACACCTTC.

This clonotype was observed a handful of times. The genes are TRBV7-9 and TRBJ2-3; D might be TRBD2 (5 bases). Germline values: CDR1 SEHNR, CDR2 FQNEAQ (reference sequence). With 4 bases removed from V and 6 bases from J, the gap between germline ends came to 14 bases. The CDR3 covers 14 residues. The chain's CDR3 is CASSWVKAADTQYF. The CDR3 coding sequence is TGTGCCAGCAGCTGGGTTAAAGCGGCCGATACGCAGTATTTT.

This clonotype was seen just once. The chain carries TRBV6-1 and TRBJ2-7; maybe TRBD1 (6 bases). Trimming left V 7 bases short and J 7 bases short, with 14 bases between. The CDR3 spans 12 residues. Per germline, CDR1 MNHNS and CDR2 SASEGT. The CDR3 DNA is TGTGCCAGCAACCACAGGGTGGAGGAGCAGTACTTC. Translating it yields CASNHRVEEQYF.

This clonotype was picked up many times. The V and J genes are TRBV25-1 and TRBJ1-2; D gene uncertain. Germline V gene sequence: CDR1 MGHDK, CDR2 SYGVNS. Trimming removed 4 bases at V and 2 bases at J, with 5 bases between. The CDR3 consists of 12 residues. The CDR3 bases are TGTGCCAGCAGTGGGAGGAACTATGGCTACACCTTC. This gives the protein CASSGRNYGYTF.

The sample holds a few counts of this clonotype. This chain uses TRBV6-1 with TRBJ2-1; 8 bases line up with TRBD2. V was clipped by 6 bases and J by 7 bases; unmatched bases: 8. Per the germline V gene, CDR1 is MNHNS and CDR2 is SASEGT. The CDR3 is 14 amino acids. This chain's CDR3 is CASRAAGAFNEQFF. For the CDR3, the DNA is TGTGCCAGCAGGGCAGCGGGGGCCTTTAATGAGCAGTTCTTC.

This clonotype was picked up a small number of times. This sequence joins TRBV20-1 and TRBJ2-1; D might be TRBD2 (6 bases). The CDR3 runs 13 residues. Germline values: CDR1 DFQATT, CDR2 SNEGSKA (reference sequence). V lost 5 bases and J 3 bases, leaving 11 bases between the germline ends. CDR3 sequence: CSAAGGDYNEQFF. The CDR3 nucleotides read TGCAGTGCTGCCGGAGGGGACTACAATGAGCAGTTCTTC.

The V and J genes are TRBV10-3 and TRBJ1-6, with TRBD1 matching 9 bases. The CDR3 totals 13 residues. Trimming cost V 9 bases and J 8 bases; bases outside gene matches: 5. Germline CDR1 is ENHRY and CDR2 is SYGVKD. The CDR3 loop is CAISGQGDSPLHF. In DNA, the CDR3 is TGTGCCATTTCGGGACAGGGAGATTCACCCCTCCACTTT.

The V gene is TRBV6-1, the J gene TRBJ2-7, with 9 bases lining up with TRBD1. Germline values: CDR1 MNHNS, CDR2 SASEGT. This CDR3 is built from 14 residues. Unmatched junction bases numbered 14, after V lost 10 bases and J lost 7 bases. CDR3 bases: TGTGCCACCTACTCGACTACAGGGGGCACGGAGCAGTACTTC. It translates to CATYSTTGGTEQYF.

The CDR3 region has the DNA TGCGCCAGCAGCTTGGCAGGGACAGGGTTCTACTTC. Its protein is CASSLAGTGFYF. This rearrangement joins TRBV5-1 to TRBJ2-7; 9 bases align to TRBD1. The junction had 5 bases not matched to a gene; V was cut back by 0 bases and J by 13 bases. CDR1 is SGHRS and CDR2 is YFSETQ in the germline V gene. The CDR3 contains 12 residues.

The V gene is TRBV5-1, the J gene TRBJ2-7; D is unclear. Germline V gene sequence: CDR1 SGHRS, CDR2 YFSETQ. Between the trimmed V and J ends, which lost 4 bases and 7 bases, there was a span of 12 bases. CDR3 size: 12 residues. CDR3 region: CASSSDRLEQYF. DNA for the CDR3: TGCGCCAGCAGCAGCGACCGGTTAGAGCAGTACTTC.

This clonotype was seen a handful of times. The chain links TRBV5-1 to TRBJ2-6; D not certain. CDR3 length: 18 residues. The germline V and J ends were trimmed by 0 bases and 0 bases, with 13 bases remaining between them. The germline V gene encodes CDR1 SGHRS and CDR2 YFSETQ. CDR3 residues: CASSLGALANSGANVLTF. CDR3 in DNA: TGCGCCAGCAGCTTGGGCGCGTTGGCTAACTCTGGGGCCAACGTCCTGACTTTC.

The rearrangement uses TRBV12-3 or TRBV12-4 and TRBJ2-1, with unresolved D. The CDR3 consists of 15 residues. V gave up 4 bases and J gave up 4 bases, with 14 bases separating them. The CDR3 region is CASSSSRLVYNEQFF. The CDR3, as DNA: TGTGCCAGCAGTTCGTCCAGACTCGTTTACAATGAGCAGTTCTTC.

This chain uses TRBV27 with TRBJ2-7, with TRBD1 matching 7 bases. The V and J ends lost 5 bases and 6 bases, in that order; junction bases with no gene match: 10. This CDR3 spans 14 amino acids. CDR1 and CDR2 (germline): MNHEY, SMNVEV (reference sequence). CDR3 loop: CASSKRDSLLEQYF. The CDR3 nucleotides read TGTGCCAGCAGTAAGAGGGACAGCCTCCTCGAGCAGTACTTC.

This clonotype was picked up many times. J is TRBJ2-2 and V is TRBV6-1; D unclear. The CDR3 runs to 14 residues. V lost 2 bases and J 5 bases, leaving 9 bases between the germline ends. Germline values: CDR1 MNHNS, CDR2 SASEGT. The CDR3 spells CASSEQVTTGELFF. The DNA for the CDR3 is TGTGCCAGCAGTGAACAGGTGACGACCGGGGAGCTGTTTTTT.

The chain combines TRBV4-3 with TRBJ2-1; possible D gene TRBD2, 5 bases. V lost 0 bases and J lost 8, with 14 bases in between. The CDR3 spans 15 residues. The germline V gene has CDR1 LGHNA and CDR2 YSLEER. The DNA of the CDR3 is TGCGCCAGCAGCCAAGAGAGGTCTAGCTTCGATGAGCAGTTCTTC. As protein: CASSQERSSFDEQFF.

There are a few counts of this clonotype. This chain joins TRBV12-3 or TRBV12-4 and TRBJ2-7, with D perhaps matching TRBD1 (6 bases). The germline V and J ends were trimmed by 4 bases and 3 bases, with 10 bases remaining between them. This CDR3 has 13 amino acids. CDR3 nucleotides: TGTGCCAGCAGTTCGGGACACGGCTACGAGCAGTACTTC. Translation: CASSSGHGYEQYF.

This chain joins TRBV6-2 or TRBV6-3 and TRBJ2-3; D ambiguous. V lost 1 base to trimming and J lost 0 bases, with 8 bases between them. The CDR3 totals 15 residues. Germline V CDR1 and CDR2: MNHEY, SVGEGT. The CDR3 DNA follows: TGTGCCAGCAGTTACTGGGCTACTAGCACAGATACGCAGTATTTT. Its protein product is CASSYWATSTDTQYF.

This clonotype turned up a few times. The V gene is TRBV19, the J gene TRBJ2-2, with D uncertain. CDR1 is LNHDA, CDR2 SQIVND, per germline (reference sequence). V lost 2 bases, J lost 6 bases, and 4 bases lay in between. The CDR3 runs 12 residues. For the CDR3, the DNA is TGTGCCAGTAGTATACGCGCCGGGGAGCTGTTTTTT. Protein product: CASSIRAGELFF.

This clonotype was observed many times. The V gene is TRBV5-6, the J gene TRBJ2-1; D may be TRBD2 (6 bases). Germline V lookup: CDR1 SGHDT, CDR2 YYEEEE. V lost 4 bases and J 7 bases, leaving 21 bases between the germline ends. This CDR3 has 16 residues. The CDR3 here is CASSAATGLLGNEQFF. The CDR3 DNA is TGTGCCAGCAGCGCGGCTACGGGACTCCTGGGGAATGAGCAGTTCTTC.

This clonotype was seen repeatedly, ten times or more. The V gene is TRBV3-1, the J gene TRBJ2-5; unclear D gene. CDR3 length equals 11 residues. The V gene lost 1 base and the J gene lost 4 bases, with 1 base spanning the gap. Germline CDR1 is LGHDT and CDR2 is YNNKEL (reference sequence). Here the CDR3 reads CASSQGETQYF. Here the CDR3 DNA reads TGTGCCAGCAGCCAAGGAGAGACCCAGTACTTC.

This clonotype came up a few times. The chain has TRBV7-9 and TRBJ2-1, with D perhaps given as TRBD1 or TRBD2 (5 bases each). Germline V gene data show CDR1 as SEHNR and CDR2 as FQNEAQ (reference sequence). The V end was cut by 3 bases, the J end by 3 bases, with 12 bases between. The length of the CDR3 is 15 residues. The CDR3 spells CASSFLGDLYNEQFF. The CDR3 DNA sequence: TGTGCCAGCAGCTTCCTCGGGGACCTCTACAATGAGCAGTTCTTC. The variable domain in full, completed from reference TRBV7-9 and TRBJ2-1, reads DTGVSQNPRHKITKRGQNVTFRCDPISEHNRLYWYRQTLGQGPEFLTYFQNEAQLEKSRLLSDRFSAERPKGSFSTLEIQRTEQGDSAMYLCASSFLGDLYNEQFFGPGTRLTVL.

V and J are TRBV4-2 and TRBJ2-6; D possibly corresponds to TRBD2 (6 bases). CDR3 size: 16 residues. In germline, CDR1 is LGHNA, CDR2 YNFKEQ. V dropped 0 bases and J dropped 2 bases, with 8 bases sitting between them. The CDR3 spells CASSQEPGAGANVLTF. CDR3 coding DNA: TGTGCCAGCAGCCAAGAGCCGGGAGCTGGGGCCAACGTCCTGACTTTC.

This chain uses TRBV11-2 with TRBJ2-3, with D perhaps TRBD2 (7 bases). Germline assignment: CDR1 SGHAT and CDR2 FQNNGV. The CDR3 consists of 19 residues. Trimming took off 1 base at V and 5 bases at J, with 25 bases between the two ends. CDR3 residues: CASSLGKDRIAGGLDTQYF. Here the CDR3 DNA reads TGTGCCAGCAGCTTAGGGAAGGATCGTATAGCCGGGGGGCTAGATACGCAGTATTTT.